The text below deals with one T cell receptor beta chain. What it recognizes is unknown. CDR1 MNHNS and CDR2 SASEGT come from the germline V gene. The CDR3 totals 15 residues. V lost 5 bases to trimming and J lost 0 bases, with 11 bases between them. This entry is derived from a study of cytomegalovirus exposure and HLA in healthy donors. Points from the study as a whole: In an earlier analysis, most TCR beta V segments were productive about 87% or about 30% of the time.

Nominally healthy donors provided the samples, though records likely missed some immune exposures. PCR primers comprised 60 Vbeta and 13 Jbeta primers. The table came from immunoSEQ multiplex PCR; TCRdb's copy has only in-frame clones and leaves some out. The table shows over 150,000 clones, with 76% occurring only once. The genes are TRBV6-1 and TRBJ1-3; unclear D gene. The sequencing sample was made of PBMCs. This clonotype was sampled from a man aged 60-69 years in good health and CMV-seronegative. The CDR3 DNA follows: TGTGCCAGCAGTTCAGGACGGGGCTCTGGAAACACCATATATTTT. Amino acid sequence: CASSSGRGSGNTIYF.